Following are 31 T cell receptor beta chains from one sample sequenced in a study of early T cells in non-severe SARS-CoV-2 infection. MiXCR, run by TCRdb on the 5' RACE reads, gives a single entry per CDR3 protein. The table records 85,000 to 95,000 distinct CDR3 sequences, 14% to 15% of them present only once. The sample was whole blood. The source of these receptors is an adult who was a healthcare worker with PCR-confirmed SARS-CoV-2 infection or an uninfected control (not recorded which).

The chain links TRBV12-3 or TRBV12-4 to TRBJ1-6; 8 bases line up with TRBD1. Losses at the gene ends were 4 bases for V and 14 bases for J; bases not matched to a gene: 4. The CDR3 has 12 amino acids. The CDR3 sequence is CASSSGQGSLHF. CDR3 nucleotide sequence: TGTGCCAGCAGTTCCGGACAGGGATCCCTCCACTTT.

The V and J genes are TRBV6-5 and TRBJ2-7, with unresolved D. V lost 0 bases and J lost 0, with 9 bases in between. Germline assignment: CDR1 MNHEY and CDR2 SVGAGI. The CDR3 totals 15 residues. The CDR3 sequence: CASSYSLGSSYEQYV. In nucleotides, the CDR3 is TGTGCCAGCAGTTACTCTCTGGGAAGCTCCTACGAGCAGTACGTC.

This clonotype was recorded many times. CDR3 loop: CASSTSQGVDYGYTF. CDR3 DNA sequence: TGTGCCAGCAGCACATCACAGGGGGTCGACTATGGCTACACCTTC. The chain links TRBV9 to TRBJ1-2, with 8 bases matching TRBD1. Germline loops: CDR1 SGDLS, CDR2 YYNGEE. The trim removed 4 bases at V and 3 bases at J, leaving 8 bases unmatched. The CDR3 is 15 amino acids.

The rearrangement uses TRBV12-3 or TRBV12-4 and TRBJ2-7; D is undetermined. The CDR3 consists of 13 residues. The CDR3 coding sequence is TGTGCCAGCAGTCAGCCAGGTAACTTGGAGCTGTACGTC. It yields the protein CASSQPGNLELYV.

The chain couples TRBV28 to TRBJ1-1; a weak D match, TRBD1 (6 bases). The CDR3 totals 12 residues. The V gene's germline CDR1 is MDHEN and CDR2 SYDVKM. The V end lost 5 bases, the J end lost 11 bases, and 15 bases lay between the germline ends. CDR3 in amino acids: CASSPQGRGAFF. DNA of the CDR3: TGTGCCAGCAGTCCCCAGGGGCGGGGTGCTTTCTTT.

This clonotype was counted at least ten times. The gene calls are TRBV30 and TRBJ2-5; a weak D match, TRBD1 (6 bases). The CDR3 extends over 15 amino acids. The germline V gene encodes CDR1 GTSNPN and CDR2 SVGIG (reference sequence). V dropped 4 bases and J dropped 2 bases, with 17 bases sitting between them. CDR3 sequence (DNA): TGTGCCTGGAAAGAGAACGTGGGGGCACAAGAGACCCAGTACTTC. Its protein is CAWKENVGAQETQYF.

This clonotype was picked up many times. The chain employs TRBV20-1 and TRBJ1-5; possibly TRBD1 for D (6 bases). The CDR3 sequence is 13 residues long. Germline V gene data show CDR1 as DFQATT and CDR2 as SNEGSKA (reference sequence). CDR3 nucleotides: TGCAGCCGGTCATTGGGGGCGAATCAGCCCCAGCATTTT. It is translated as CSRSLGANQPQHF.

The genes are TRBV23-1 and TRBJ2-7; D call uncertain. TRBV23-1 is marked as an open reading frame, function uncertain. Trimming shortened V by 2 bases and J by 3 bases, and 5 bases separated the two germline ends. The CDR3 covers 12 residues. The CDR3 reads CASSQPDYEQYV. The CDR3 DNA sequence: TGCGCCAGCAGTCAACCGGACTACGAGCAGTACGTC.

This clonotype was seen more than once but under ten times. The CDR3 coding sequence is TGTGCCAGCAGCCAAGTAGCGGTAGGCGGTCTGAAGGATACGCAGTATTTT. Amino acids: CASSQVAVGGLKDTQYF. This chain uses TRBV3-1 with TRBJ2-3, with D possibly matching TRBD2 (6 bases). The CDR3 is 17 residues long. Germline CDR1 LGHDT, CDR2 YNNKEL (reference sequence). The V end was cut by 1 base, the J end by 6 bases, with 20 bases between.

This clonotype was detected only a few times. V usage is TRBV15 and J usage is TRBJ2-3; D not certain. The ends were cut back, 8 bases at V and 2 bases at J, with 11 bases in the middle. This CDR3 region has 13 residues. The germline gives CDR1 LNHNV, CDR2 YYDKDF (reference sequence). This CDR3 is CATQQLLTDTQYF. As DNA, the CDR3 is TGTGCCACCCAACAGCTTCTCACAGATACGCAGTATTTT.

This clonotype was recorded a few times. This chain uses TRBV7-3 with TRBJ2-3; 10 nucleotides align to TRBD2. This CDR3 comprises 16 residues. The junction had 7 bases not matched to a gene; V was cut back by 5 bases and J by 2 bases. Looked up from germline, CDR1 is SGHTA and CDR2 is FQGTGA. CDR3 DNA: TGTGCCAGCAGCGAGCGGGGGGGCCCCTCCACAGATACGCAGTATTTT. This codes for CASSERGGPSTDTQYF.

This clonotype was found many times. The chain is built from TRBV10-1 and TRBJ2-1; D tentatively reads TRBD1 or TRBD2 (5 bases each). Germline CDR1 is WNHNN and CDR2 is SYGVQD (reference sequence). V lost 5 bases, J lost 0 bases, and 11 bases lay in between. This CDR3 region has 15 residues. CDR3 protein: CASSRDLSSYNEQFF. DNA of the CDR3: TGCGCCAGCAGTCGGGACCTGAGCTCCTACAATGAGCAGTTCTTC.

The chain recombines TRBV5-5 with TRBJ2-7; a possible D gene is TRBD1 (6 bases). CDR1 and CDR2 from the germline V gene are SGHKS and YYEKEE (reference sequence). The CDR3 spans 15 residues. V lost 0 bases and J lost 5, with 15 bases in between. CDR3 region: CASSLGGTTGHEQYV. For the CDR3, the DNA is TGTGCCAGCAGCTTGGGTGGGACAACAGGACACGAGCAGTACGTC.

This clonotype was picked up many times. The chain recombines TRBV20-1 with TRBJ2-5; weak D call: TRBD1 (6 bases). The CDR3 totals 12 residues. The V and J ends lost 5 bases and 3 bases respectively, with 10 bases between them. CDR1 is DFQATT and CDR2 is SNEGSKA in the germline V gene (reference sequence). The CDR3 sequence: CSAPRTEETQYF. The CDR3 bases are TGCAGTGCTCCCCGGACAGAAGAGACCCAGTACTTC.

This clonotype was recorded many times. The rearrangement joins TRBV12-3 or TRBV12-4 to TRBJ1-1; no reliable D call. This CDR3 has 12 residues. V was clipped by 1 base and J by 6 bases, with 6 bases between them. The CDR3 spells CASSLGGAEAFF. The CDR3 DNA sequence: TGTGCCAGCAGTTTAGGTGGCGCTGAAGCTTTCTTT.

The sample holds a few counts of this clonotype. This sequence joins TRBV6-2 or TRBV6-3 and TRBJ2-5; TRBD1 or TRBD2 may be the D gene (7 bases each). Germline CDR1 is MNHEY and CDR2 is SVGEGT. V shed 5 bases and J shed 2 bases, with 15 bases lying between them. The CDR3 totals 15 residues. The CDR3 loop is CASSRSGTVQETQYF. CDR3 nucleotide sequence: TGTGCCAGCAGTCGAAGCGGGACAGTACAAGAGACCCAGTACTTC.

CDR3 in amino acids: CASSMVLGTDTQYF. CDR3 nucleotides: TGTGCCAGCAGCATGGTTTTGGGCACAGATACGCAGTATTTT. The V and J genes are TRBV2 and TRBJ2-3; D ambiguous. CDR3 length equals 14 residues. Trimming cost V 6 bases and J 1 base, with 11 bases left between them. The germline gives CDR1 SNHLY, CDR2 FYNNEI.

The gene calls are TRBV12-3 or TRBV12-4 and TRBJ1-4, with a tentative D call TRBD1 (5 bases). Trimming stripped 4 bases from V and 8 bases from J, with 11 bases between. CDR3 length equals 13 residues. The CDR3 DNA reads TGTGCCAGCAGTTATCAGGGAGAGGAAAAACTGTTTTTT. Translated, it gives CASSYQGEEKLFF.

The sample holds a few counts of this clonotype. This chain connects TRBV5-1 to TRBJ1-2, with D perhaps TRBD1 (5 bases). This CDR3 is built from 18 residues. V dropped 0 bases and J dropped 3 bases, with 21 bases sitting between them. The germline CDR1 and CDR2 sequences are SGHRS and YFSETQ. The DNA of the CDR3 is TGCGCCAGCAGCTTGGAGCCCCCACAGGTGCTGGGGGACTATGGCTACACCTTC. Amino acids: CASSLEPPQVLGDYGYTF.

This clonotype was counted only a few times. This chain links TRBV5-1 with TRBJ1-1; D is perhaps TRBD1 (6 bases). The CDR3 consists of 15 residues. The germline CDR1 and CDR2 sequences are SGHRS and YFSETQ. V was shortened by 3 bases and J by 4 bases, with 16 bases between the two germline ends. CDR3 sequence: CASSSPTGGGTEAFF. The DNA for the CDR3 is TGCGCCAGCAGCTCTCCGACAGGAGGAGGCACTGAAGCTTTCTTT. Full variable domain (rest looked up from reference TRBV5-1 and TRBJ1-1): KAGVTQTPRYLIKTRGQQVTLSCSPISGHRSVSWYQQTPGQGLQFLFEYFSETQRNKGNFPGRFSGRQFSNSRSEMNVSTLELGDSALYLCASSSPTGGGTEAFFGQGTRLTVV.

This clonotype has at least ten counts. This chain links TRBV6-5 with TRBJ2-7; 8 nucleotides line up with TRBD2. This CDR3 is 14 amino acids long. The germline V gene has CDR1 MNHEY and CDR2 SVGAGI. The CDR3 nucleotides read TGTGCCAGCAGTCCGTTACCCAGCGGGGGCGAACTGAACGTC. This gives the protein CASSPLPSGGELNV.

This clonotype was counted a few times. The chain is built from TRBV4-1 and TRBJ1-2; no reliable D call. Germline CDR1 is MGHRA and CDR2 is YSYEKL. Trimming cost V 0 bases and J 8 bases, with 13 bases left between them. The CDR3 is 14 residues long. CDR3: CASSQDQRGRGYTF. DNA for the CDR3: TGCGCCAGCAGCCAAGACCAACGAGGACGCGGCTACACCTTC.

This clonotype was seen a handful of times. This sequence joins TRBV29-1 and TRBJ1-2; no definite D call. Germline V gene sequence: CDR1 SQVTM, CDR2 ANQGSEA. The CDR3 runs 12 residues. The ends were cut back, 5 bases at V and 2 bases at J, with 9 bases in the middle. DNA of the CDR3: TGCAGCGTTACAGTCAGAAACTATGGCTACACCTTC. This translates into CSVTVRNYGYTF.

The chain links TRBV5-1 to TRBJ1-5; perhaps TRBD1 as D (5 bases). The CDR3 covers 15 residues. V shed 0 bases and J shed 5 bases, with 12 bases lying between them. Germline lookup yields CDR1 SGHRS and CDR2 YFSETQ. CDR3 coding DNA: TGCGCCAGCAGCTTGGAGGGCAGGGAGGATCAGCCCCAGCATTTT. Translated: CASSLEGREDQPQHF.

In this sample, this clonotype turned up a few times. The chain joins TRBV5-1 to TRBJ1-1, with 10 nucleotides matching TRBD1. J lost 2 bases, V lost 4 bases, and 5 bases had no gene match. This CDR3 has 15 residues. In germline, CDR1 is SGHRS, CDR2 YFSETQ. The DNA for the CDR3 is TGCGCCAGCAGCGGGGACAGGGGTTTAAACACTGAAGCTTTCTTT. This translates into CASSGDRGLNTEAFF.

The chain is built from TRBV6-2 or TRBV6-3 and TRBJ1-5; TRBD1 might be the D (5 bases). The CDR3 runs to 13 residues. The germline V gene has CDR1 MNHEY and CDR2 SVGEGT. V shed 8 bases and J shed 7 bases, with 15 bases lying between them. The DNA for the CDR3 is TGTGCCAGCCGCAGGGAGCGGCGGCAGCCCCAGCATTTT. Its translation is CASRRERRQPQHF.

The V gene is TRBV20-1, the J gene TRBJ1-5, with D maybe TRBD1 (6 bases). The CDR3 runs 15 residues. The germline V and J ends were trimmed by 4 bases and 3 bases, with 16 bases remaining between them. Looked up from germline, CDR1 is DFQATT and CDR2 is SNEGSKA (reference sequence). The DNA for the CDR3 is TGCAGTGCTATCGCCAGGGGACTAAACAATCAGCCCCAGCATTTT. It specifies CSAIARGLNNQPQHF.

Ten or more counts support this clonotype. The gene calls are TRBV20-1 and TRBJ2-5, with D possibly being TRBD1 or TRBD2 (5 bases each). Germline CDR1 reads DFQATT; CDR2 reads SNEGSKA (reference sequence). The ends were cut back, 5 bases at V and 1 base at J, with 14 bases in the middle. The CDR3 is made up of 14 amino acids. The CDR3 bases are TGCAGTGCTCCCTATGAGGGGTCCCAAGAGACCCAGTACTTC. Translating it yields CSAPYEGSQETQYF.

CDR3 protein: CASSRAGQGYTGELFF. The CDR3 DNA reads as TGTGCCAGCAGTCGGGCGGGACAGGGGTACACCGGGGAGCTGTTTTTT. This rearrangement joins TRBV6-6 to TRBJ2-2; TRBD1 agrees at 10 bases. The CDR3 length is 16 residues. The V gene's germline CDR1 is MNHNY and CDR2 SVGAGI (reference sequence). V lost 5 bases to trimming and J lost 3 bases; unmatched junction nucleotides: 6.

This clonotype was seen ten or more times. The V call is TRBV6-2 or TRBV6-3, the J call TRBJ2-3, with D perhaps TRBD1 (5 bases). Per the germline V gene, CDR1 is MNHEY and CDR2 is SVGEGT. The CDR3 runs 14 residues. The V and J ends lost 9 bases and 2 bases respectively, with 15 bases between them. Here the CDR3 reads CASTDRPPTDTQYF. Here the CDR3 DNA reads TGTGCCAGTACCGACAGACCGCCCACAGATACGCAGTATTTT.

Many counts were recorded for this clonotype. The V and J genes are TRBV20-1 and TRBJ1-5; D not resolved. Deletions cut 1 base from V and 5 bases from J, with 9 bases between. In germline, CDR1 is DFQATT, CDR2 SNEGSKA (reference sequence). The CDR3 spans 13 residues. The CDR3 reads CSARVTKDQPQHF. CDR3 in DNA: TGCAGTGCTAGAGTAACGAAGGATCAGCCCCAGCATTTT.